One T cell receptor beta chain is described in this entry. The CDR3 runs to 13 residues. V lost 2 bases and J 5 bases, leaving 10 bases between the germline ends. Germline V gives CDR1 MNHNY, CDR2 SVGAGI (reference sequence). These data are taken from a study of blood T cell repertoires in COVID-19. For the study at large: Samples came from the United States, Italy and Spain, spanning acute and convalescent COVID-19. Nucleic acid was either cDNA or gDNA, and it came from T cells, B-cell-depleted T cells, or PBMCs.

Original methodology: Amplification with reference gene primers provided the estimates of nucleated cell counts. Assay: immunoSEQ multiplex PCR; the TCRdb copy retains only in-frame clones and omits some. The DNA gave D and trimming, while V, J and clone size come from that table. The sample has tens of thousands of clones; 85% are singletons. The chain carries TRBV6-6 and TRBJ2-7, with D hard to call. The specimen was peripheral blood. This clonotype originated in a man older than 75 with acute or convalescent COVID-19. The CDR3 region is CASSYGREHEQYF. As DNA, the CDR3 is TGTGCCAGCAGTTACGGTCGCGAACACGAGCAGTACTTC.